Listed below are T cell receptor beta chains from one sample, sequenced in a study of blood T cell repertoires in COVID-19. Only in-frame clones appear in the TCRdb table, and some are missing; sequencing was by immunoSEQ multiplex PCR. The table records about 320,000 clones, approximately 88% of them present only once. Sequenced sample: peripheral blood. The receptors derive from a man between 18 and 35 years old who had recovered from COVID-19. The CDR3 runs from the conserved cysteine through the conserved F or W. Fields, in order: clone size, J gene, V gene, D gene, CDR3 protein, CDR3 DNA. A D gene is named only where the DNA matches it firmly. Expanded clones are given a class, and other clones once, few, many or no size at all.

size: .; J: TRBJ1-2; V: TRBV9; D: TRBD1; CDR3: CASSVGSGTALYGYTF; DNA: TGTGCCAGCAGCGTTGGTTCCGGGACAGCCCTTTATGGCTACACCTTC
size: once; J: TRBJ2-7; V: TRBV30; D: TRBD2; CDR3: CAWSVGLAGTYEQYF; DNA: TGTGCCTGGAGTGTCGGGCTAGCGGGGACCTACGAGCAGTACTTC
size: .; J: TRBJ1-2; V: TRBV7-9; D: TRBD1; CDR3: CASSLARAGGHYGYTF; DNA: TGTGCCAGCAGCTTAGCGCGGGCAGGGGGCCACTATGGCTACACCTTC
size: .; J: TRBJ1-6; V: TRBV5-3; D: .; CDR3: CARSLDGRSPLHF; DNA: TGTGCCAGAAGCTTGGATGGGCGTTCACCCCTCCACTTT
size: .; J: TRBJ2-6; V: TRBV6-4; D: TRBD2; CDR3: CASSDYTVGTTAGANVLTF; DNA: TGTGCCAGCAGTGACTATACCGTAGGGACTACGGCTGGGGCCAACGTCCTGACTTTC
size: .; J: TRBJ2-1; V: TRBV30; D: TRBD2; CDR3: CAWSVQREVGEQFF; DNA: TGTGCCTGGAGTGTGCAGCGGGAGGTAGGTGAGCAGTTCTTC
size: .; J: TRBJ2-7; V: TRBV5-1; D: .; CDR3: CASSNRVGSYEQYF; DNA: TGCGCCAGCAGCAACAGGGTTGGGTCCTACGAGCAGTACTTC
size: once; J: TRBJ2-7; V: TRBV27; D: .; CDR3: CASGRGLREQYF; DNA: TGTGCCAGCGGGCGGGGATTACGCGAGCAGTACTTC
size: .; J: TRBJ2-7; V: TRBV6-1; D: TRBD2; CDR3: CASSELSSGRAYEQYF; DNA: TGTGCCAGCAGTGAACTCTCTAGCGGGAGGGCCTACGAGCAGTACTTC
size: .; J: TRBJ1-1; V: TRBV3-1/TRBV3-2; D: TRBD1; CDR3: CASSFTGGNTEAFF; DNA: TGTGCCAGCAGCTTTACAGGGGGGAACACTGAAGCTTTCTTT
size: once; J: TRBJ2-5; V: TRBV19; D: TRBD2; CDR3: CASSVLQGLAGMETQYF; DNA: TGTGCCAGTAGTGTCCTCCAAGGTCTAGCGGGGATGGAGACCCAGTACTTC
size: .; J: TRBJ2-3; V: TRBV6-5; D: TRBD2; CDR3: CASSLAGTSTDTQYF; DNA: TGTGCCAGCAGCCTAGCGGGTACTAGCACAGATACGCAGTATTTT
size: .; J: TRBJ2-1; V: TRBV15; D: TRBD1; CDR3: CATRGTVNNEQFF; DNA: TGTGCCACCAGGGGGACAGTAAACAATGAGCAGTTCTTC